These T cell receptor beta chains were read from a single sample in a study of blood T cell repertoires in COVID-19. The assay was immunoSEQ multiplex PCR, and TCRdb's table has in-frame clones only and misses some. The profile shows 70,000 to 90,000 clones, roughly 78% of them singletons. The sample comprised peripheral blood. Source of these receptors: an elderly woman with acute or convalescent COVID-19. Both conserved end residues are part of each CDR3. A D gene is named only where the DNA matches it firmly. Not all rows give a size; the values are once, few, many and, for expanded clones, a class.

J	V	size	D	DNA	CDR3
TRBJ1-4	TRBV3-1/TRBV3-2	NA	NA	TGTGCCAGCAGCCTGGAGGGCTCTAAACTGTTTTTT	CASSLEGSKLFF
TRBJ2-1	TRBV5-1	NA	TRBD2	TGCGCCAGCAGCCCTACCGGACTAGCGAAGAGCTCCTACAATGAGCAGTTCTTC	CASSPTGLAKSSYNEQFF
TRBJ1-4	TRBV11-2	NA	NA	TGTGCCAGCAGCCCACAGGAGACCGTGATTATTCGTGAAAAACTGTTTTTT	CASSPQETVIIREKLFF
TRBJ2-7	TRBV25-1	NA	NA	TGTGCCAGCAGTGAAAGCCAGGGGTTAACCTACGAGCAGTACTTC	CASSESQGLTYEQYF
TRBJ1-1	TRBV5-1	NA	NA	TGCGCCAGCAGCGGGGGGACCGCCTTGGACACTGAAGCTTTCTTT	CASSGGTALDTEAFF
TRBJ2-5	TRBV3-1/TRBV3-2	NA	TRBD2	TGTGCCAGCAGCGTGGGAGTAGCGGGCCAGTACTTC	CASSVGVAGQYF
TRBJ2-1	TRBV28	NA	NA	TGTGCCAGCAGTTTGGTACTCGAGCAAAGCGAGCAGTTCTTC	CASSLVLEQSEQFF
TRBJ1-1	TRBV9	NA	NA	TGTGCCAGCAGCGTAGTGGACAGAAAGAACACTGAAGCTTTCTTT	CASSVVDRKNTEAFF
TRBJ2-7	TRBV2	NA	NA	TGTGCCAGCAGTGACTCGGACATTAACTACGAGCAGTACTTC	CASSDSDINYEQYF
TRBJ2-1	TRBV6-5	NA	NA	TGTGCCAGCAGATCCATACAGGGAGGGGAGCAGTTCTTC	CASRSIQGGEQFF
TRBJ1-5	TRBV6-5	NA	TRBD1	TGTGCCAGTAGGACAGGGGGTCAGCCCCAGCATTTT	CASRTGGQPQHF
TRBJ1-3	TRBV28	NA	NA	TGTGCCAGCAAGTCACAGGACCTCTCTGGAAACACCATATATTTT	CASKSQDLSGNTIYF
TRBJ2-1	TRBV7-3	once	NA	TGTGCCAGCAGCCCCTCTCGTTCTAGCTCCTACAATGAGCAGTTCTTC	CASSPSRSSSYNEQFF
TRBJ2-5	TRBV3-1/TRBV3-2	few	TRBD2	TGTGCCAGCAACTCGGGACTAGCGGACTACCAAGAGACCCAGTACTTC	CASNSGLADYQETQYF
TRBJ2-1	TRBV5-4	NA	TRBD2	TGTGCCAGCAGCACTCGACTAGCGGGCTCGGCGGATGAGCAGTTCTTC	CASSTRLAGSADEQFF
TRBJ2-1	TRBV5-1	NA	TRBD1	TGCGCCAGCAGCCGGGGACAGGGAATGGATGAGCAGTTCTTC	CASSRGQGMDEQFF
TRBJ1-5	TRBV7-9	NA	TRBD1	TGTGCCAGCAGCGGGGACAGGTGGCAGCCCCAGCATTTT	CASSGDRWQPQHF
TRBJ1-1	TRBV6-5	few	NA	TGTGCCAGCAGCTCGGGGGGAATTGGGGCTGAAGCTTTCTTT	CASSSGGIGAEAFF
TRBJ2-3	TRBV5-1	NA	NA	TGCGCCAGCAGCCCTACCCCCGGGAGTAGGGCAGATACGCAGTATTTT	CASSPTPGSRADTQYF
TRBJ2-3	TRBV5-5	NA	NA	TGTGCCAGCAGCCCCCAAGCCGGAGAAGATACGCAGTATTTT	CASSPQAGEDTQYF
TRBJ2-2	TRBV5-1	once	NA	TGCGCCACCACTCCGTCGGGAGCTGGCACCGGGGAGCTGTTTTTT	CATTPSGAGTGELFF
TRBJ2-1	TRBV3-1/TRBV3-2	once	TRBD2	TGTGCCAGCAGCCTCCGGACTAGCGGGACCCTTGGGAATGAGCAGTTCTTC	CASSLRTSGTLGNEQFF
TRBJ2-5	TRBV11-2	NA	TRBD2	TGTGCCAGCAGTCCAGTTGCTAGCGGGAGGGGGGCCCAGTACTTC	CASSPVASGRGAQYF
TRBJ1-5	TRBV28	NA	TRBD1	TGTGCCAGCAGCGTTTCGGACAGGGCGGATCAGCCCCAGCATTTT	CASSVSDRADQPQHF
TRBJ1-6	TRBV11-3	NA	TRBD1	TGTGCCAGCAGCTTAGGACAGGGGGTATCACCCCTCCACTTT	CASSLGQGVSPLHF
TRBJ1-2	TRBV28	NA	TRBD1	TGTGCCAGCGAGCCACCCAGGGGGCTGTTTACCTATGGCTACACCTTC	CASEPPRGLFTYGYTF
TRBJ1-1	TRBV6-6	NA	TRBD1	TGTGCCAGCAGACCAGGGGGCGCGGACACTGAAGCTTTCTTT	CASRPGGADTEAFF
TRBJ2-7	TRBV6-5	NA	NA	TGTGCCAGCAGTTACTCAGGCAGGGGGGTGAGCGAGCAGTACTTC	CASSYSGRGVSEQYF
TRBJ1-2	TRBV2	NA	TRBD1	TGTGCCAGCAGTGTGGGACAGGGAAGGGGCTATGGCTACACCTTC	CASSVGQGRGYGYTF
TRBJ1-6	TRBV9	NA	TRBD1	TGTGCCAGCAGCGCCGACCGGACAGGCCTAAGTTCACCCCTCCACTTT	CASSADRTGLSSPLHF
TRBJ2-2	TRBV3-1/TRBV3-2	NA	TRBD2	TGTGCCAGCGGCGGGACTAGCGGGATTACTACCGGGGAGCTGTTTTTT	CASGGTSGITTGELFF
TRBJ1-6	TRBV7-2	NA	NA	TGTGCCAGCAGCACCTATATGAATTCACCCCTCCACTTT	CASSTYMNSPLHF
TRBJ1-2	TRBV18	NA	TRBD1	TGTGCCAGCTCACGGACCGGGACAGGCTATGGCTACACCTTC	CASSRTGTGYGYTF
TRBJ2-3	TRBV10-3	NA	TRBD2	TGTGCCATCAGTGAGCCCCCGGGACTAGCGGGCCGCAATGCAGATACGCAGTATTTT	CAISEPPGLAGRNADTQYF
TRBJ2-1	TRBV4-2	NA	TRBD2	TGTGCCAGCAGCCAAGAGTCAGCGGGAGGGCCCTCTCCGTTCTTC	CASSQESAGGPSPFF
TRBJ1-6	TRBV10-1	NA	TRBD1	TGCGCCAGCAGTGAGGACAGGGGGCGATACCTCCACTTT	CASSEDRGRYLHF
TRBJ1-6	TRBV6-5	NA	TRBD1	TGTGCCAGCAGTTTGGGACAGGGAATAGGGTCACCCCTCCACTTT	CASSLGQGIGSPLHF
TRBJ1-1	TRBV6-1	NA	NA	TGTGCCAGCAGTGATGAGGGTTTGCACACTGAAGCTTTCTTT	CASSDEGLHTEAFF
TRBJ2-3	TRBV13	NA	TRBD2	TGTGCCAGCAGCCGCGGTGGGGGACTAGCGGGGTGGGGAGATACGCAGTATTTT	CASSRGGGLAGWGDTQYF
TRBJ2-1	TRBV14	NA	TRBD2	TGTGCCAGCAGCCAAGCAGGACTAGCGGACAACAATGAGCAGTTCTTC	CASSQAGLADNNEQFF
TRBJ1-2	TRBV19	NA	NA	TGTGCCAGTAGTCCTCCAGGGCGACGCGGCTACACCTTC	CASSPPGRRGYTF
TRBJ2-1	TRBV5-4	NA	NA	TGTGCCAGCAGCTTGGGCTTGCAAACCGGCGGTTACAATGAGCAGTTCTTC	CASSLGLQTGGYNEQFF
TRBJ1-2	TRBV11-2	NA	TRBD1	TGTGCCAGCAGCTTAGGGTGGACAGGGTCTACTAACTATGGCTACACCTTC	CASSLGWTGSTNYGYTF
TRBJ2-3	TRBV5-4	NA	TRBD2	TGTGCCAGCAGCTTGGGCGGGAGCGGGTTCACAGATACGCAGTATTTT	CASSLGGSGFTDTQYF
TRBJ2-5	TRBV5-4	NA	NA	TGTGCCAGCAGCCAGTTCTTGTCGGAGACCCAGTACTTC	CASSQFLSETQYF
TRBJ2-2	TRBV9	NA	TRBD2	TGTGCCAGCAGCGCGTACGGGACTAGCGAGAACACCGGGGAGCTGTTTTTT	CASSAYGTSENTGELFF
TRBJ1-1	TRBV5-1	once	NA	TGCGCCAGCAGCCCCTGGAGCGGGAACACTGAAGCTTTCTTT	CASSPWSGNTEAFF
TRBJ2-5	TRBV6-5	NA	NA	TGTGCCAGCAGCACAGGCGGGACCCAGTACTTC	CASSTGGTQYF
TRBJ2-7	TRBV3-1/TRBV3-2	NA	NA	TGTGCCAGCAGCCAAGACTACGGGGGAAACGAGCAGTACTTC	CASSQDYGGNEQYF